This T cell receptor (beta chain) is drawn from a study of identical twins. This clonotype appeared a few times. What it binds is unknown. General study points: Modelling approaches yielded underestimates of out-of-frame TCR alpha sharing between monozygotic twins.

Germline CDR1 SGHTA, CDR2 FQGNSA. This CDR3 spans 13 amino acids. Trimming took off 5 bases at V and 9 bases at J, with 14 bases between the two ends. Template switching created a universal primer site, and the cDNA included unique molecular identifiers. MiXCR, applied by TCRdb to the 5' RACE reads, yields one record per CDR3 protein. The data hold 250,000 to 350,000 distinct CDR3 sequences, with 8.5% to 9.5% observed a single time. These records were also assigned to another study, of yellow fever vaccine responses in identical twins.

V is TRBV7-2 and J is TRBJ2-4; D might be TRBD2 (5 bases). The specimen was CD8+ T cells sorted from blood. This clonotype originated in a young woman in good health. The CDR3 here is CASSITRASIQYF. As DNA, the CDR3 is TGTGCCAGCAGCATAACTAGAGCGAGCATTCAGTACTTC.